This T cell receptor beta chain was obtained from a study of blood T cell repertoires in COVID-19. In the study overall: Acute and convalescent COVID-19 specimens originated in the United States, Italy and Spain.

This CDR3 region has 18 residues. CDR1 is MNHEY, CDR2 SMNVEV, per germline (reference sequence). V shed 5 bases and J 5 bases; nucleotides not matched to a gene: 17. Assay used: immunoSEQ multiplex PCR; TCRdb lists only in-frame clones, some missing. This sample has 100,000 or so clones, with 65% to 75% found just once. This clonotype originated in an elderly man with acute or convalescent COVID-19. This chain connects TRBV27 to TRBJ2-7; 11 bases line up with TRBD2. Sequenced sample: peripheral blood. The CDR3 loop reads CASSTRLSSGRLSHEQYF. CDR3 nucleotide sequence: TGTGCCAGCAGTACAAGACTCTCTAGCGGGAGGTTATCCCACGAGCAGTACTTC.